The sequence of this T cell receptor (beta chain) was determined in a study of shared clonotypes between healthy human individuals. Whole-study context: Three CD4 naive, three CD4 memory, two CD8 naive and one CD8 memory plate were used per donor. Study findings and constraints: Clonotypes that were shared across several donors made up roughly 5.2% of naive CD4 clonotypes. Rarefaction analysis demonstrated incomplete sorted-subset sequencing notwithstanding large depth.

Authors' methods: Filtering differed, since immunoSEQ gave only junction sequences and no quality scores. Sequencing was performed with immunoSEQ multiplex PCR; in TCRdb, only in-frame clones are kept and a portion is missing. V and J calls and clone size are given by that table; D and trimming were obtained from the DNA. The table records around 1.5 million clones, 95% to 99% of them present only once. The V gene lost 7 bases and the J gene lost 1 base, with 13 bases spanning the gap. This CDR3 contains 14 residues. Germline V gives CDR1 SQVTM, CDR2 ANQGSEA. In regard to this clone: Its specificity is not known.

Sequencing was done on a sample of naive CD4+ T cells sorted from blood. Subset here: CD45RA+ positively selected. This chain links TRBV29-1 with TRBJ2-2, with a tentative D call TRBD2 (6 bases). The sequence derives from a man under 40 in good health. The CDR3 DNA reads as TGCAGCGGGGGCAGAGCGGGGAACACCGGGGAGCTGTTTTTT. Encoded protein: CSGGRAGNTGELFF.